This T cell receptor (beta chain) was recorded in a study of blood T cell repertoires in COVID-19. Across the whole study: The United States, Italy and Spain were the sources of the acute and convalescent COVID-19 samples. Sources were T cells, B-cell-depleted T cells, or PBMCs; the material itself was cDNA or gDNA.

This clone was picked up a small number of times. Per the original data handling: The assay estimated nucleated cells by amplifying reference gene primers. Sequencing was performed with immunoSEQ multiplex PCR; in TCRdb, only in-frame clones are kept and a portion is missing. Clonal size and the V and J genes are those of that table, whereas D and trimming came from the DNA. The table lists under 250,000 clones, around 80% of them singletons. This CDR3 comprises 14 residues. In germline, CDR1 is SNHLY, CDR2 FYNNEI. V lost 6 bases, J lost 9 bases, and 4 bases stayed unmatched. Sample: peripheral blood. The rearrangement joins TRBV2 to TRBJ1-6; 11 bases align to TRBD1. The TCR comes from a man in his fifties with active or convalescent COVID-19. This chain's CDR3 is CASRTGTGGSPLHF. Written as DNA, the CDR3 is TGTGCCAGCAGGACCGGGACAGGGGGTTCACCCCTCCACTTT.